The 9 T cell receptor beta chains reported below all come from one sample, sequenced in a study of blood T cell repertoires in COVID-19. Data came from immunoSEQ multiplex PCR; TCRdb stores just in-frame clones and leaves some out. The profile shows 170,000 or so clones, approximately 88% of them singletons. Specimen: peripheral blood. Every receptor here comes from an older woman with acute or convalescent COVID-19.

The rearrangement joins TRBV12-3 or TRBV12-4 to TRBJ2-7, with 10 bases aligning to TRBD2. The CDR3 is 13 residues long. Trimming took 10 bases from V and 3 from J; bases not matched to a gene: 6. The CDR3 region is CATSSGGYYEQYF. The CDR3 DNA sequence: TGTGCCACCTCTAGCGGGGGTTACTACGAGCAGTACTTC.

As regards this clone: The same CDR3 is also encoded by other DNA sequences in this sample. The chain uses TRBV3-1 (or the pseudogene TRBV3-2) and TRBJ1-6; D is undetermined. Germline CDR1 reads LGHDT; CDR2 reads YNNKEL (reference sequence). This CDR3 comprises 14 residues. The V end lost 1 base, the J end lost 4 bases, and 5 bases lay between the germline ends. CDR3: CASSQVQYNSPLHF. Written as DNA, the CDR3 is TGTGCCAGCAGCCAAGTTCAATATAATTCACCCCTCCACTTT.

The chain joins TRBV19 to TRBJ2-7; 7 bases are shared with TRBD1. The CDR3 sequence is 15 residues long. The germline V gene has CDR1 LNHDA and CDR2 SQIVND (reference sequence). The trim removed 3 bases at V and 3 bases at J, leaving 8 bases unmatched. The CDR3, as DNA: TGTGCCAGTAGTATCGACAGGGATCCCTTCTACGAGCAGTACTTC. Its protein is CASSIDRDPFYEQYF.

As for this clone: At one of its ends the junction is not consistent with the germline gene, which may arise from a read error. V gene TRBV5-5 combines with J gene TRBJ1-5; unclear D gene. Germline values: CDR1 SGHKS, CDR2 YYEKEE (reference sequence). This CDR3 is built from 13 residues. CDR3 nucleotides: TGTGTCAGCAGCTTCTCCGGCAATCAGCCCCAGCATTTT. Translated, it gives CVSSFSGNQPQHF.

This clone was detected only a few times. This sequence joins TRBV6-5 and TRBJ1-1; D is uncertain. Per germline, CDR1 MNHEY and CDR2 SVGAGI. The CDR3 sequence is 15 residues long. V lost 5 bases and J lost 2, with 15 bases in between. Here the CDR3 reads CASSKEGLPNTEAFF. CDR3 in DNA: TGTGCCAGCAGTAAGGAAGGACTGCCTAACACTGAAGCTTTCTTT.

The chain employs TRBV7-2 and TRBJ1-6; TRBD1 matches 7 bases. This CDR3 is 14 amino acids long. Germline V gives CDR1 SGHTA, CDR2 FQGNSA. Trimming took 2 bases from V and 7 from J; bases not matched to a gene: 2. The CDR3 DNA reads as TGTGCCAGCAGCTTATTACAGGGGAATTCACCCCTCCACTTT. It codes for CASSLLQGNSPLHF.

The rearrangement joins TRBV3-1 (or the pseudogene TRBV3-2) to TRBJ2-7; 9 nucleotides match TRBD2. In germline, CDR1 is LGHDT, CDR2 YNNKEL (reference sequence). The V gene end was trimmed by 5 bases and the J gene end by 7 bases; junction bases not matched to a gene: 9. This CDR3 contains 14 residues. The CDR3 sequence is CASSASGGLEEQYF. DNA for the CDR3: TGTGCCAGCAGCGCAAGCGGGGGGCTGGAGGAGCAGTACTTC.

V gene TRBV9 combines with J gene TRBJ1-6; D is undetermined. The CDR3 has 16 amino acids. CDR1 is SGDLS, CDR2 YYNGEE, per germline. Between the trimmed V and J ends, which lost 0 bases and 7 bases, there was a span of 14 bases. CDR3 coding DNA: TGTGCCAGCAGCGTAGGAGGGCGGGGAAGGAATTCACCCCTCCACTTT. It codes for CASSVGGRGRNSPLHF.

The chain carries TRBV14 and TRBJ2-1; a weak D match, TRBD1 (5 bases). V lost 4 bases, J lost 7 bases, and 11 bases lay in between. CDR1 is SGHDN and CDR2 is FVKESK in the germline V gene. This CDR3 contains 13 residues. The CDR3 DNA reads as TGTGCCAGCAGCCTCATCCAGGGAAATGAGCAGTTCTTC. The encoded protein is CASSLIQGNEQFF.